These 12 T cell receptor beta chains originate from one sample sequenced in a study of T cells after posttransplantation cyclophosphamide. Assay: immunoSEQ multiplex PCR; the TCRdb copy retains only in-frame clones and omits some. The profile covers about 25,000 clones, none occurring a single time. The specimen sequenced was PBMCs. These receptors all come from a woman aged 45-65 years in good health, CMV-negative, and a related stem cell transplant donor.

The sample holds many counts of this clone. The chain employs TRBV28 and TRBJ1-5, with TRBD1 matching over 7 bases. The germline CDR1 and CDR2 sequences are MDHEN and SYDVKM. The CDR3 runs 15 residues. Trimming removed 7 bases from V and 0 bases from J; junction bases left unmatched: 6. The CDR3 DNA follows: TGTGCCAGCACCCTGACAGGGTCTAGCAATCAGCCCCAGCATTTT. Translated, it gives CASTLTGSSNQPQHF.

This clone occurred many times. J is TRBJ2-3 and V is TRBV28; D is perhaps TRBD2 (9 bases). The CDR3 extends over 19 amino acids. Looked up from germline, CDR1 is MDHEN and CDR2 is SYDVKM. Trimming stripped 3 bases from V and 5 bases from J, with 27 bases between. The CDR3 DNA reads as TGTGCCAGCAGTTTTTGGACAGGGAGGTTAGCGGGAGAAGAAGATACGCAGTATTTT. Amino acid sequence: CASSFWTGRLAGEEDTQYF.

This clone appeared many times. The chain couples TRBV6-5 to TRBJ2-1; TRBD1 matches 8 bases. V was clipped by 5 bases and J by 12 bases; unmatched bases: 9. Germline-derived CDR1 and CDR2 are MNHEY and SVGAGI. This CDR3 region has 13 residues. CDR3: CASSPSRQGRQFF. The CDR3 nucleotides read TGTGCCAGCAGTCCCTCCCGACAGGGGCGGCAGTTCTTC.

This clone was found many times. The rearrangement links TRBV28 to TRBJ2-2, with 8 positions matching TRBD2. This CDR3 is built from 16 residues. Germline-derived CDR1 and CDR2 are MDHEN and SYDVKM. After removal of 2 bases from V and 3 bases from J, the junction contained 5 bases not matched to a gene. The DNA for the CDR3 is TGTGCCAGCAGTTTAATAACTAGCGGCTACACCGGGGAGCTGTTTTTT. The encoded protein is CASSLITSGYTGELFF. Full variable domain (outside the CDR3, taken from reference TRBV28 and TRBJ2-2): DVKVTQSSRYLVKRTGEKVFLECVQDMDHENMFWYRQDPGLGLRLIYFSYDVKMKEKGDIPEGYSVSREKKERFSLILESASTNQTSMYLCASSLITSGYTGELFFGEGSRLTVL.

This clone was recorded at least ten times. CDR3 in DNA: TGTGCCAGCAGCCGGAGACGGGCAACTAATGAAAAACTGTTTTTT. Its translation: CASSRRRATNEKLFF. V gene TRBV13 combines with J gene TRBJ1-4; D ambiguous. Germline V CDR1 and CDR2: PRHDT, FYEKMQ (reference sequence). CDR3 length equals 15 residues. V shed 5 bases and J shed 0 bases, with 10 bases lying between them.

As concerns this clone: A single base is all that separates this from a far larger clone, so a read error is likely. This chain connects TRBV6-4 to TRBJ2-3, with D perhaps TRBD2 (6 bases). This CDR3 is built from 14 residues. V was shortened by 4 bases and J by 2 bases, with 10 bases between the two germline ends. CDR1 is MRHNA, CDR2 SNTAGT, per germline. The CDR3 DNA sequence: TGTGCCAGCAGTGTAGGCGGGGCCACAGATACGCAGTATTTT. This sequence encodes CASSVGGATDTQYF.

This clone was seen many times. The DNA for the CDR3 is TGTGCCAGCAGCTTGACCCTAGACAGGGCAAATGAGCAGTTCTTC. Translation: CASSLTLDRANEQFF. The V call is TRBV7-8, the J call TRBJ2-1; 7 bases align to TRBD1. Germline V CDR1 and CDR2: SGHVS, FQNEAQ. V trimming: 3 bases; J trimming: 7 bases; junction bases outside the gene matches: 9. The CDR3 contains 15 residues.

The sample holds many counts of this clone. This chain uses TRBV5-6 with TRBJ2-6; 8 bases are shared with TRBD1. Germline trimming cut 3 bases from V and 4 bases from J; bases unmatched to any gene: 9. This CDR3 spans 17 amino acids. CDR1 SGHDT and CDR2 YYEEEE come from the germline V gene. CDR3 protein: CASSWGDRLSGANVLTF. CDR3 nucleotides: TGTGCCAGCAGCTGGGGGGACAGGTTGTCGGGGGCCAACGTCCTGACTTTC. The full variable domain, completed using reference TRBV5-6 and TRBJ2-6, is DAGVTQSPTHLIKTRGQQVTLRCSPKSGHDTVSWYQQALGQGPQFIFQYYEEEERQRGNFPDRFSGHQFPNYSSELNVNALLLGDSALYLCASSWGDRLSGANVLTFGAGSRLTVL.

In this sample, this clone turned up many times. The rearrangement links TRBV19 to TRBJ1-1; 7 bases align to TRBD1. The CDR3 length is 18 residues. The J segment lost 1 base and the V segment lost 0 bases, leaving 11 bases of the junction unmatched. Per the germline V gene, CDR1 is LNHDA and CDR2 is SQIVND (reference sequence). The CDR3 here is CASSIDYPRDRRNTEAFF. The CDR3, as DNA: TGTGCCAGTAGTATAGATTACCCCCGGGACAGAAGGAACACTGAAGCTTTCTTT.

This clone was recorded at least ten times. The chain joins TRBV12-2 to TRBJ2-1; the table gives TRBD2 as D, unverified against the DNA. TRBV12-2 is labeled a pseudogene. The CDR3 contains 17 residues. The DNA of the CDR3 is TGTGCAAGTCGCTCATCAGGACTAGCGGGCGGGTTCAATGAGCAGTTCTTC. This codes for CASRSSGLAGGFNEQFF.

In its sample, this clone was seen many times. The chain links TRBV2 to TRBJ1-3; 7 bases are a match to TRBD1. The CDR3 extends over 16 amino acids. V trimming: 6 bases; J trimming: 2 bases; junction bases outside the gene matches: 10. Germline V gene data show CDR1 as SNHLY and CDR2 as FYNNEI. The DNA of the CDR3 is TGTGCCAGCAGGTCAGAGACAGGGTATCCTGGAAACACCATATATTTT. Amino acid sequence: CASRSETGYPGNTIYF.

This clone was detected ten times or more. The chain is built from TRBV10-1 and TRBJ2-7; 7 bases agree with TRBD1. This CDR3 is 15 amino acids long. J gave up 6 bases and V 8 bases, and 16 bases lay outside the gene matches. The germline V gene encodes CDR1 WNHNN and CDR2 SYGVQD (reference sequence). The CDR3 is CASSTQNPSGGEQYF. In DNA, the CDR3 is TGCGCCAGCTCTACCCAAAATCCATCAGGGGGCGAGCAGTACTTC.